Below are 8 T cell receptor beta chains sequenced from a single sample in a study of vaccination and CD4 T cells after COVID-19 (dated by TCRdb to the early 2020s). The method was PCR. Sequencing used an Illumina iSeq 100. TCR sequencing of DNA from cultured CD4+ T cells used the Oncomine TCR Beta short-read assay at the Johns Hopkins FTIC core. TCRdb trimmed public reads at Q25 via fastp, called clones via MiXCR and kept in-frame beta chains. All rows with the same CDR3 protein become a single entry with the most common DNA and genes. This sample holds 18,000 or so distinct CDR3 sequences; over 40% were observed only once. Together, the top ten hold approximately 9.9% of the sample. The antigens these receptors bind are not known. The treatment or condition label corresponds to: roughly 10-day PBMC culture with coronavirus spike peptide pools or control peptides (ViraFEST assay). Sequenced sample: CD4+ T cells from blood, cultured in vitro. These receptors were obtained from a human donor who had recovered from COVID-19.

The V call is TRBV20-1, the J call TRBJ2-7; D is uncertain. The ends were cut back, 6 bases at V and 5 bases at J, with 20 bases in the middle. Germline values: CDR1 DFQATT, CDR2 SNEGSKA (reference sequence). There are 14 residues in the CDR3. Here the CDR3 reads CSAPSAVPVHEQYF. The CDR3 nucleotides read TGCAGTGCCCCAAGCGCCGTGCCGGTGCACGAGCAGTACTTC.

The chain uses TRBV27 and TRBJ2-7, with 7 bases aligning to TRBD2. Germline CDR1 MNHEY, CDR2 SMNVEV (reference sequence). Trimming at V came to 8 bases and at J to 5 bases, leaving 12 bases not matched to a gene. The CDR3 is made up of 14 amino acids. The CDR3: CASSGSGGVNEQYF. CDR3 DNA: TGTGCCAGCTCTGGATCGGGGGGTGTCAACGAGCAGTACTTC.

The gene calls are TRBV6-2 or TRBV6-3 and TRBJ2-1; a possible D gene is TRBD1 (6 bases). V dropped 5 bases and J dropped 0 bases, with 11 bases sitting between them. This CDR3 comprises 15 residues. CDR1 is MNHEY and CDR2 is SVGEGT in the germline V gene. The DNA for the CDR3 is TGTGCCAGCAGTCTGGGGGCTAGCTCCTACAATGAGCAGTTCTTC. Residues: CASSLGASSYNEQFF.

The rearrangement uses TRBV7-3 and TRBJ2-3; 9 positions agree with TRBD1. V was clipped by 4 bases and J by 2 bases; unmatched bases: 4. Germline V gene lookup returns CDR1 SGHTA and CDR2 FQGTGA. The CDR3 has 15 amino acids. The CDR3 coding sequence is TGTGCCAGCAGCTGGGACAGGGTCATCACAGATACGCAGTATTTT. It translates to CASSWDRVITDTQYF. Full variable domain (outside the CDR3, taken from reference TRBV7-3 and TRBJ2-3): GAGVSQTPSNKVTEKGKYVELRCDPISGHTALYWYRQSLGQGPEFLIYFQGTGAADDSGLPNDRFFAVRPEGSVSTLKIQRTERGDSAVYLCASSWDRVITDTQYFGPGTRLTVL.

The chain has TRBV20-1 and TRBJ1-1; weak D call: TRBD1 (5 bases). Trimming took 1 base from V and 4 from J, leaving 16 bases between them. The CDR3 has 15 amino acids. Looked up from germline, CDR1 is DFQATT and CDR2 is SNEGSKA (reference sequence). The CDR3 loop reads CSARGGEGRATEAFF. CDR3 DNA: TGCAGTGCTAGAGGAGGGGAAGGGAGGGCCACTGAAGCTTTCTTT.

The chain's CDR3 is CASSRETGGNYGYTF. The CDR3, as DNA: TGCGCCAGCAGTCGAGAGACAGGGGGGAACTATGGCTACACCTTC. The chain employs TRBV5-1 and TRBJ1-2, with 9 bases lining up with TRBD1. The CDR3 is 15 amino acids. J lost 2 bases, V lost 5 bases, and 7 bases had no gene match. Germline V gene data show CDR1 as SGHRS and CDR2 as YFSETQ.

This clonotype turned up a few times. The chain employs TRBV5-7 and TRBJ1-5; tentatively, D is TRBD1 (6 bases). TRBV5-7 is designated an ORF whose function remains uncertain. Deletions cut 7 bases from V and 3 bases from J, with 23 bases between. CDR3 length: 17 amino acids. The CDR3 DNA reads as TGTGCCAGCTCACACCGATACTATACAGGGTACAATCAGCCCCAGCATTTT. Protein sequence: CASSHRYYTGYNQPQHF.

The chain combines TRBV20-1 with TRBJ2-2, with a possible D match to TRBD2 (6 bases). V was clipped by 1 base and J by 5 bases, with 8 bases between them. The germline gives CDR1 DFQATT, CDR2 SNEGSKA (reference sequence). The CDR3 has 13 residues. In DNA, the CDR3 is TGCAGTGCTAGAGTTGGGGGGACCGGGGAGCTGTTTTTT. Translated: CSARVGGTGELFF.